This is a list of T cell receptor beta chains from one sample in a study of beta chain features in type 1 diabetes. Sequenced by immunoSEQ multiplex PCR; TCRdb stores in-frame clones only, minus some. The table shows about 900,000 clones, with roughly a sixth occurring only once. Specimen: naive CD4+ T cells from blood. These receptors originate from a woman under 30 in good health. CDR3s include the opening cysteine and the closing phenylalanine or tryptophan. A D gene is named only where the DNA matches it firmly. A row's size may be missing; if present it is once, few, many or a size class.

v_gene: TRBV6-6
d_gene: -
j_gene: TRBJ1-5
abundance: few
CDR3aa: CASRKPGADNQPQHF
CDR3nt: TGTGCCAGCAGAAAACCGGGAGCGGATAATCAGCCCCAGCATTTT

v_gene: TRBV7-9
d_gene: -
j_gene: TRBJ1-4
abundance: few
CDR3aa: CASSSGTLTTNEKLFF
CDR3nt: TGTGCCAGCAGCTCGGGGACGTTGACTACTAATGAAAAACTGTTTTTT

v_gene: TRBV13
d_gene: TRBD2
j_gene: TRBJ2-7
abundance: -
CDR3aa: CASSPPMASGTYEQYF
CDR3nt: TGTGCCAGCAGCCCCCCAATGGCTAGCGGGACCTACGAGCAGTACTTC

v_gene: TRBV28
d_gene: -
j_gene: TRBJ2-3
abundance: -
CDR3aa: CASSFHSRGLDTQYF
CDR3nt: TGTGCCAGCAGTTTCCATAGCCGCGGTTTGGATACGCAGTATTTT

v_gene: TRBV4-2
d_gene: TRBD1
j_gene: TRBJ1-2
abundance: -
CDR3aa: CASRSGTGVNLPYGYTF
CDR3nt: TGTGCCAGCAGATCGGGGACAGGGGTTAACCTCCCTTATGGCTACACCTTC

v_gene: TRBV10-3
d_gene: -
j_gene: TRBJ1-2
abundance: -
CDR3aa: CAISDTSLNYGYTF
CDR3nt: TGTGCCATCAGCGACACCTCCCTCAACTATGGCTACACCTTC

v_gene: TRBV2
d_gene: -
j_gene: TRBJ1-5
abundance: few
CDR3aa: CASSGLGRKDQPQHF
CDR3nt: TGTGCCAGCAGTGGCCTGGGCCGGAAAGATCAGCCCCAGCATTTT

v_gene: TRBV25-1
d_gene: -
j_gene: TRBJ1-4
abundance: -
CDR3aa: CASRFPGVHATNEKLFF
CDR3nt: TGTGCCAGCAGGTTCCCCGGGGTCCATGCAACTAATGAAAAACTGTTTTTT

v_gene: TRBV7-9
d_gene: -
j_gene: TRBJ1-4
abundance: few
CDR3aa: CASSPLKSRSNEKLFF
CDR3nt: TGTGCCAGCAGCCCCCTGAAGTCCCGTAGTAATGAAAAACTGTTTTTT

v_gene: TRBV7-3
d_gene: -
j_gene: TRBJ2-6
abundance: -
CDR3aa: CASSPTGTVGANVLTF
CDR3nt: TGTGCCAGCAGCCCAACCGGGACCGTCGGGGCCAACGTCCTGACTTTC

v_gene: TRBV5-1
d_gene: -
j_gene: TRBJ2-2
abundance: few
CDR3aa: CASSLTTQGNTGELFF
CDR3nt: TGCGCCAGCAGCTTGACCACGCAGGGGAACACCGGGGAGCTGTTTTTT